These T cell receptor beta chains were read from a single sample in a study of blood T cell repertoires in COVID-19. Clones were read by immunoSEQ multiplex PCR, and TCRdb kept only the in-frame ones, dropping some. The data contain about 350,000 clones, about 88% of them seen just once; the ten biggest clones take up 1%. The sample comprised PBMCs or T cells enriched from blood (not recorded which). The receptors shown here come from a woman in her 30s who had been exposed to COVID-19. CDR3s include the opening cysteine and the closing phenylalanine or tryptophan. A D gene is named only where the DNA matches it firmly. Clone size, where shown, is once, few, many, or a class for clones that have expanded.

V	D	size	J	DNA	CDR3
TRBV3-1/TRBV3-2	NA	NA	TRBJ1-2	TGTGCCAGCAGCCAAGTATCGGGATTCAACTATGGCTACACCTTC	CASSQVSGFNYGYTF
TRBV29-1	NA	NA	TRBJ2-2	TGCAGCGTTCAGCGGACCAACACCGGGGAGCTGTTTTTT	CSVQRTNTGELFF
TRBV10-2	NA	NA	TRBJ1-1	TGCGCCAGCAGTGAGTCAATCGGCCGGACAGTAAACACTGAAGCTTTCTTT	CASSESIGRTVNTEAFF
TRBV28	NA	NA	TRBJ2-7	TGTGCCAGCAGTTTATACAGTGGTTCCTACGAGCAGTACTTC	CASSLYSGSYEQYF
TRBV15	NA	NA	TRBJ1-3	TGTGCCACCAGTTGGGAGCCCTCTGGAAACACCATATATTTT	CATSWEPSGNTIYF
TRBV5-1	NA	NA	TRBJ2-3	TGCGCCAGCAGCTGGGGGGACGGCACAGATACGCAGTATTTT	CASSWGDGTDTQYF
TRBV6-5	TRBD1	NA	TRBJ1-1	TGTGCCAGCCGAAGACAGGGGGCAAACACTGAAGCTTTCTTT	CASRRQGANTEAFF
TRBV5-5	NA	NA	TRBJ2-3	TGTGCCAGCAGCTTGGTTCCAGGCTCAAGCACAGATACGCAGTATTTT	CASSLVPGSSTDTQYF
TRBV5-1	NA	NA	TRBJ1-5	TGCGCCAGCAGCCGATCAGGGGAAAGCAATCAGCCCCAGCATTTT	CASSRSGESNQPQHF
TRBV7-2	TRBD1	NA	TRBJ1-5	TGTGCCAGCAGCTTAGCGACAGGGGCTGGGCAGCCCCAGCATTTT	CASSLATGAGQPQHF
TRBV28	NA	NA	TRBJ1-1	TGTGCCAGCAGTGGACAGACTCCTGAAGCTTTCTTT	CASSGQTPEAFF
TRBV29-1	TRBD2	NA	TRBJ2-3	TGCAGCGTGCTACTAGCGGGTGGCACAGATACGCAGTATTTT	CSVLLAGGTDTQYF
TRBV6-4	NA	NA	TRBJ2-2	TGTGCCAGCAGCGTCGAGGGGGAGAACGGGGAGCTGTTTTTT	CASSVEGENGELFF
TRBV28	NA	NA	TRBJ1-5	TGTGCCAGCAATTGGACTCCCAATCAGCCCCAGCATTTT	CASNWTPNQPQHF
TRBV5-1	NA	NA	TRBJ2-4	TGCGCCAGCAGCTTGCCCGACCAGCAGGGAGCCAAAAACATTCAGTACTTC	CASSLPDQQGAKNIQYF
TRBV28	NA	NA	TRBJ1-4	TGTGCCAGCACTACGGGTGCAACTAATGAAAAACTGTTTTTT	CASTTGATNEKLFF
TRBV7-9	NA	NA	TRBJ1-1	TGTGCCAGCAGCTTACAGGGTGGGCGGCGAATGAACACTGAAGCTTTCTTT	CASSLQGGRRMNTEAFF
TRBV2	NA	few	TRBJ2-7	TGTGCCAGCAGCGTGGGACTCTCGTTCCCTGAGCAGTACTTC	CASSVGLSFPEQYF
TRBV28	NA	NA	TRBJ1-1	TGTGCCAGCCCGTCGGGGTTGGGTAAGGACACTGAAGCTTTCTTT	CASPSGLGKDTEAFF
TRBV6-5	TRBD1	NA	TRBJ1-2	TGTGCCAGCAAACGGACAGGGGATGGCTACACCTTC	CASKRTGDGYTF
TRBV3-1/TRBV3-2	TRBD1	NA	TRBJ2-1	TGTGCCAGCAGCAACAGGGGCGAGCAGTTCTTC	CASSNRGEQFF
TRBV9	NA	NA	TRBJ2-1	TGTGCCAGCAGCGCTTCTCGTAATGAGCAGTTCTTC	CASSASRNEQFF
TRBV5-1	NA	NA	TRBJ1-1	TGCGCCAGCAGCAAACAGAGTTTGAACACTGAAGCTTTCTTT	CASSKQSLNTEAFF